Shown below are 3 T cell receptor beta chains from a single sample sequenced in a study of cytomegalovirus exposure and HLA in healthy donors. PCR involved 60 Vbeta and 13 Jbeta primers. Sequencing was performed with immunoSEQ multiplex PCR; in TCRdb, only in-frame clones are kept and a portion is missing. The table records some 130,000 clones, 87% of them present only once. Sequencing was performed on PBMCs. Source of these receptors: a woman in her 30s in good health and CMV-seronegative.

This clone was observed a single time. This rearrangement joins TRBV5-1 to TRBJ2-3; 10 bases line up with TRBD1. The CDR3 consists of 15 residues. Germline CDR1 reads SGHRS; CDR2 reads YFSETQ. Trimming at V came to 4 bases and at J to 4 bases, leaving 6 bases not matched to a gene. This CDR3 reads CASSATGGRSDTQYF. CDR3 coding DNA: TGCGCCAGCAGCGCGACAGGGGGCAGGTCAGATACGCAGTATTTT.

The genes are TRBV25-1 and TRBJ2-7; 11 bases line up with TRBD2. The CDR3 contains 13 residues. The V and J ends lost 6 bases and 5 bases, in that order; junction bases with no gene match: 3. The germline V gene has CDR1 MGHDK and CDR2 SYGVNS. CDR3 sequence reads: CASRVAGGDEQYF. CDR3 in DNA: TGTGCCAGCAGAGTAGCGGGAGGGGACGAGCAGTACTTC.

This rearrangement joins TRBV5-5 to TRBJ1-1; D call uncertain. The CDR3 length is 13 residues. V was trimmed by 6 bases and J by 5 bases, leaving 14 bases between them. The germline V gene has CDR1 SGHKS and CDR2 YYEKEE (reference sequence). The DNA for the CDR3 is TGTGCCAGCACAACGTCGTCGCGGACTGAAGCTTTCTTT. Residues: CASTTSSRTEAFF.